This T cell receptor beta chain was documented in a study of memory CD4+ T cells and cytomegalovirus serostatus. Clones were sequenced by immunoSEQ multiplex PCR, and TCRdb holds only the in-frame ones, with some missing. Seen here are tens of thousands of clones, over 75% observed once, and the top ten hold about 0.8%. The sort gate was single viable CD3+CD4+CD8-CD45RO+ cells for memory CD4+ T cells. This clonotype originated in an adult in good health and CMV-seronegative. Sequencing was carried out using memory CD4+ T cells from blood.

CDR3 sequence: CASSTTPPRLAGTVTDTQYF. The CDR3, as DNA: TGTGCCAGCAGCACAACCCCCCCTCGACTAGCGGGGACCGTCACAGATACGCAGTATTTT. This chain links TRBV28 with TRBJ2-3; 11 positions agree with TRBD2. Per germline, CDR1 MDHEN and CDR2 SYDVKM. The CDR3 loop spans 20 amino acids. Trimming at V came to 6 bases and at J to 2 bases, leaving 19 bases not matched to a gene.